The subject of this entry is one T cell receptor (beta chain). Its antigen remains unidentified. One base away there is no much larger clone; base qualities are not given. To prepare the library, PCR was applied. DNA from cultured CD4+ T cells underwent TCR sequencing with the Oncomine TCR Beta short-read assay at the Johns Hopkins FTIC core. The QIAamp micro DNA kit was used to extract genomic DNA from the cultured CD4+ T cells. The Oncomine TCR Beta libraries from cultured CD4+ T cells were pooled using unique dual indexes and then sequenced on an Illumina iSeq 100. The original methods were these. Non-productive sequences were removed, and CDR3s not starting with C, not ending with F or W, or shorter than 7 amino acids were discarded. The MANAFEST web application identified antigen-specific clonotypes by comparing peptide-stimulated wells against reference wells and other culture wells. For a clone to be called positive, the clone needed an FDR below 0.05, an odds ratio above 5, and a productive frequency above 0.1% in at least two of three replicate wells. Cross-reactive clonotypes were defined as significantly expanded in both SARS-CoV-2 spike wells and at least one common cold coronavirus spike condition. Levenshtein distances (stringdist) and unrooted phylogenetic trees (ape) in R version 3.6.1 were used to assess CDR3 homology. The public reads were quality trimmed at Q25 with fastp and then assembled into clones with MiXCR by TCRdb, keeping productive beta chains. Every entry covers one CDR3 protein and lists the most common genes and DNA from its rows. TCRdb, not the authors, supplied the V and J calls. The sample records around 16,000 distinct CDR3 sequences, approximately 70% of which are singletons. The ten largest clones take up approximately 4.3% of the sample.

The treatment or condition label here, explained by the study, means: roughly nine-day PBMC culture with coronavirus spike peptide pools or control peptides (ViraFEST assay). The ViraFEST assay, used in the study, expanded antigen-specific T cells with peptide pools and then identified the expanded clonotypes through TCR sequencing. Positive SARS-CoV-2 PCR tests in the convalescent patients dated from March to December 2020, before Alpha, Beta and Delta variants emerged in the United States. PBMCs were cultured at 1.5 million to 2.5 million per well in IMDM supplemented with 5% human AB serum and 8 to 10 IU/ml IL-2, with approximately 10 ug/ml peptide pools added. On days 3 and 7, half of the culture medium was replaced with fresh IL-2-containing medium. Once the cells had been in culture for about 10 days, the EasySep CD4+ T cell isolation kit was used to isolate CD4+ T cells by negative selection. Ficoll-Paque Plus gradient centrifugation was used to isolate PBMCs from whole blood, and the isolated PBMCs were then either used fresh or cryopreserved at -140C. In general, triplicate wells were set up for every culture condition.

This specimen belongs to a study of vaccination and CD4 T cells after COVID-19 (dated by TCRdb to between 2021 and 2023). General notes on the study: Every convalescent patient had a positive nasal swab PCR test for SARS-CoV-2, with mild disease in eight to ten patients and severe disease in one. Post-COVID blood samples were collected from convalescent patients a median of around 100 days after diagnosis, with a range of about 35 to 170 days. Two doses of either the Pfizer-BioNTech BNT162b2 vaccine (n=8) or the Moderna mRNA-1273 vaccine (n=2) were administered to participants. Culture stimuli were overlapping spike peptide pools from SARS-CoV-2 and from the common cold coronaviruses HCoV-NL63, HCoV-OC43 and HCoV-229E. In the convalescent cohort there were six males and four females, among whom were two Hispanic individuals, seven Caucasians, two Asians and one multiracial person. In around ten COVID-19 convalescent patients and a few infection-naive healthy vaccine recipients, the spike-specific CD4+ TCR repertoire before mRNA vaccination was compared with the repertoire after mRNA vaccination. Control cultures used a CEFX viral epitope pool as positive control, an HIV-1 Nef peptide pool as negative control, or no peptide. The time from the second vaccine dose to post-vaccine blood sampling had a median of roughly 79 days and ranged from about 13 to 250 days. Broader findings and caveats from the paper: An increase in the median number of SARS-CoV-2-reactive clonotypes from approximately 20 after infection to roughly 38 after vaccination was observed, but the change was not found to be significant. The study included relatively few convalescent patients and did not analyze early timepoints after natural infection. Among convalescent patients, a median roughly 90% of the SARS-CoV-2-reactive clones seen after vaccination appeared only after vaccination, which suggests priming specific to the vaccine. Of the vaccine-specific clones found in convalescent patients, nearly all (304 of 307) were mono-reactive for SARS-CoV-2 spike instead of being cross-reactive with common cold coronaviruses.

Via the germline V gene, CDR1 is KGHDR and CDR2 SFDVKD. The germline V end is reduced by 4 bases and the J end by 7 bases; junction bases left unmatched: 6. Measured from the cysteine to the phenylalanine, the CDR3 is 15 residues long. The kept DNA is CDR3 alone, 45 bases in frame from the first base. The sequenced sample was CD4+ T cells from blood, cultured in vitro. The rearrangement combines TRBV24-1 with TRBJ1-5, and 10 junction bases match TRBD1. The receptor's source is a human donor who had recovered from COVID-19. The CDR3 region reads CATSDSTGGRQPQHF. The DNA sequence follows: TGTGCCACCAGTGACTCGACAGGGGGCAGGCAGCCCCAGCATTTT.